These 14 T cell receptor beta chains share one sample of origin, sequenced in a study of neurological immune-mediated disorders. MiXCR was run by TCRdb on the 5' RACE reads, yielding one entry per CDR3 protein. The sample lists 20,000 to 25,000 distinct CDR3 sequences; about 16% were seen once. The sequencing sample was made of PBMCs. The receptors originated from a female donor with HTLV-1-associated myelopathy (HAM/TSP).

This clonotype was picked up many times. The chain recombines TRBV20-1 with TRBJ1-2; 7 bases line up with TRBD1. Germline loops: CDR1 DFQATT, CDR2 SNEGSKA (reference sequence). CDR3 length: 15 residues. The junction had 7 bases not matched to a gene; V was cut back by 1 base and J by 2 bases. Here the CDR3 reads CSARALTGPNYGYTF. The CDR3 coding sequence is TGCAGTGCTAGAGCCCTGACAGGGCCCAACTATGGCTACACCTTC.

With respect to this clonotype: A single base separates this from a much larger clone, so it may be a read error. This rearrangement joins TRBV7-3 to TRBJ2-1; D possibly corresponds to TRBD2 (5 bases). Germline-derived CDR1 and CDR2 are SGHTA and FQGTGA. Trimming cost V 8 bases and J 8 bases, with 19 bases left between them. The CDR3 sequence is 14 residues long. The CDR3 here is CASRSQTTSDEQFF. In DNA, the CDR3 is TGTGCCAGCCGCTCCCAGACTACCTCCGATGAGCAGTTCTTC.

This clonotype was observed at least ten times. The chain's CDR3 is CASSLSPTGAFSYEQYF. CDR3 in DNA: TGCGCCAGCAGCTTAAGCCCGACAGGGGCCTTCTCCTACGAGCAGTACTTC. V is TRBV5-1 and J is TRBJ2-7; 8 bases map to TRBD1. Germline V gene data show CDR1 as SGHRS and CDR2 as YFSETQ. Germline trimming cut 2 bases from V and 0 bases from J; bases unmatched to any gene: 10. CDR3 size: 17 residues. Filled out from reference TRBV5-1 and TRBJ2-7, the complete variable domain reads KAGVTQTPRYLIKTRGQQVTLSCSPISGHRSVSWYQQTPGQGLQFLFEYFSETQRNKGNFPGRFSGRQFSNSRSEMNVSTLELGDSALYLCASSLSPTGAFSYEQYFGPGTRLTVT.

This clonotype was seen many times. The chain carries TRBV20-1 and TRBJ2-1, with 8 bases that match TRBD2. Germline assignment: CDR1 DFQATT and CDR2 SNEGSKA (reference sequence). The V segment lost 0 bases and the J segment 0 bases; nucleotides outside the gene matches: 4. The length of the CDR3 is 16 residues. CDR3 loop: CSARDSGASSYNEQFF. CDR3 sequence (DNA): TGCAGTGCTAGAGATAGCGGGGCCAGCTCCTACAATGAGCAGTTCTTC.

This clonotype was recorded at least ten times. The chain links TRBV7-6 to TRBJ2-3, with D tentatively TRBD2 (6 bases). From germline, CDR1 is SGHVS and CDR2 FNYEAQ. V was clipped by 3 bases and J by 2 bases, with 12 bases between them. CDR3 length: 15 amino acids. The DNA for the CDR3 is TGTGCCAGCAGCTTTCCGACGGACTACACAGATACGCAGTATTTT. Its translation: CASSFPTDYTDTQYF.

This clonotype was recorded at least ten times. The CDR3 nucleotides are TGTGCCACCAGTGATTTGAACTCTGGGGCCAACGTCCTGACTTTC. Translated: CATSDLNSGANVLTF. This chain uses TRBV24-1 with TRBJ2-6; D is uncertain. Germline loops: CDR1 KGHDR, CDR2 SFDVKD. There are 15 residues in the CDR3. The V end was cut by 0 bases, the J end by 0 bases, with 2 bases between.

Within the sample, this clonotype is medium-sized. The chain links TRBV4-2 to TRBJ2-1; D is undetermined. CDR1 and CDR2 from the germline V gene are LGHNA and YNFKEQ. The CDR3 has 15 amino acids. V was pared by 0 bases and J by 0 bases, with 6 bases between. CDR3 DNA sequence: TGTGCCAGCAGCCAAGAATTGAGCTCCTACAATGAGCAGTTCTTC. Translated, it gives CASSQELSSYNEQFF.

Ten or more counts support this clonotype. The chain links TRBV20-1 to TRBJ2-1; perhaps TRBD1 as D (6 bases). CDR3 length: 17 residues. Trimming cost V 5 bases and J 7 bases, with 27 bases left between them. From germline, CDR1 is DFQATT and CDR2 SNEGSKA (reference sequence). The CDR3: CSAPLSLQGRGSNEQFF. CDR3 sequence (DNA): TGCAGTGCTCCACTCTCATTACAGGGAAGGGGGTCAAATGAGCAGTTCTTC.

This clonotype was counted many times. The J gene is TRBJ2-5, the V gene TRBV20-1; D unclear. CDR1 is DFQATT, CDR2 SNEGSKA, per germline (reference sequence). Trimming pared 1 base from V and 5 bases from J, leaving 26 bases between. This CDR3 comprises 18 residues. The CDR3: CSARAPTAQDGMRETQYF. The CDR3 bases are TGCAGTGCTAGAGCCCCAACCGCCCAGGATGGAATGCGGGAGACCCAGTACTTC.

This clonotype was seen repeatedly, ten times or more. The chain recombines TRBV20-1 with TRBJ2-7, with TRBD2 matching over 11 bases. V shed 6 bases and J 4 bases; nucleotides not matched to a gene: 14. The CDR3 contains 16 residues. Germline CDR1 and CDR2: DFQATT and SNEGSKA (reference sequence). The CDR3 nucleotides read TGCAGTGCCCCTCTGGCTAGCGGGGGGCCCCTGTACGAGCAGTACTTC. This translates into CSAPLASGGPLYEQYF.

This clonotype was seen repeatedly, ten times or more. The chain's CDR3 is CASSLEWSYEQYF. Here the CDR3 DNA reads TGTGCCAGCAGCTTGGAGTGGAGCTACGAGCAGTACTTC. This sequence joins TRBV7-6 and TRBJ2-7; D remains unclear. Trimming stripped 3 bases from V and 3 bases from J, with 9 bases between. CDR1 and CDR2 (germline): SGHVS, FNYEAQ. The CDR3 is 13 residues long.

Details on this clonotype: A much larger clone lies one base from this, so it may be a read error. The chain uses TRBV11-3 and TRBJ2-3; D is unresolved. This CDR3 comprises 13 residues. The V gene's germline CDR1 is SGHNT and CDR2 YENEEA. The CDR3 loop is CSSSVDSTDTQYF. CDR3 nucleotides: TGTTCCAGCAGCGTGGACAGCACAGATACGCAGTATTTT.

This clonotype is labeled as medium-sized (0.01 to 0.1%). The rearrangement joins TRBV10-2 to TRBJ2-5; D call uncertain. The V end lost 0 bases, the J end lost 5 bases, and 1 base lay between the germline ends. The CDR3 runs 11 residues. CDR1 is WSHSY, CDR2 SAAADI, per germline. The CDR3, as DNA: TGCGCCAGCAGTGAGTCGGAGACCCAGTACTTC. It translates to CASSESETQYF.

Many counts were recorded for this clonotype. The rearrangement joins TRBV20-1 to TRBJ1-1; D may be TRBD1 (5 bases). The length of the CDR3 is 13 residues. V lost 6 bases to trimming and J lost 4 bases, with 15 bases between them. CDR1 and CDR2 (germline): DFQATT, SNEGSKA (reference sequence). The CDR3, as DNA: TGCAGTGCGATTCAAGGGGTACGCACTGAAGCTTTCTTT. Translating it yields CSAIQGVRTEAFF.